This TCR beta chain was sequenced during a study of shared clonotypes between healthy human individuals. The method was immunoSEQ multiplex PCR; TCRdb's version includes in-frame clones alone and lacks a portion of them. The sample includes 550,000 to 800,000 clones, approximately 79% of them seen just once. Splitting of CD4+ cells produced CD45RA+ naive and CD45RA-negative memory subsets. Overall study results and limits: Rarefaction curves obtained for sorted subsets showed sequencing incomplete despite large depth.

Germline CDR1 SGHRS, CDR2 YFSETQ. The V gene lost 4 bases and the J gene lost 5 bases, with 10 bases spanning the gap. CDR3 size: 12 residues. Comments on this clone: Its antigen remains unknown. A far larger clone is just one base off, so this is likely a read error.

The source of this sequence is a woman aged 30 to 39 in good health. The V and J genes are TRBV5-1 and TRBJ2-7; TRBD1 might be the D (5 bases). Sequencing was done on a sample of memory CD4+ T cells sorted from blood. Documented subset: CD45RA-negative fraction. CDR3: CASSPGQDEQYF. The CDR3, as DNA: TGCGCCAGCAGCCCCGGACAAGACGAGCAGTACTTC.